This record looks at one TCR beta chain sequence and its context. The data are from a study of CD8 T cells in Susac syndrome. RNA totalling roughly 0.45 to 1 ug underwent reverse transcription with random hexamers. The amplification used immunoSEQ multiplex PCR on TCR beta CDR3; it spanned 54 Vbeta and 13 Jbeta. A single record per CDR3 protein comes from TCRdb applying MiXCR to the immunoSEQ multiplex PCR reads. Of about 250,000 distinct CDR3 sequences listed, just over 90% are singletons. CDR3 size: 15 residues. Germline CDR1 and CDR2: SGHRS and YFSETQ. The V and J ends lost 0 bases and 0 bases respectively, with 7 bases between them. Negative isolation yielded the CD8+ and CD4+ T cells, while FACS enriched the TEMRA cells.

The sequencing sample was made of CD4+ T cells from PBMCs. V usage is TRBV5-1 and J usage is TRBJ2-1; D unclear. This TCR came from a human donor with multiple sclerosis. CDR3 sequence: CASSLEDNSYNEQFF. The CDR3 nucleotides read TGCGCCAGCAGCTTGGAGGATAACTCCTACAATGAGCAGTTCTTC.